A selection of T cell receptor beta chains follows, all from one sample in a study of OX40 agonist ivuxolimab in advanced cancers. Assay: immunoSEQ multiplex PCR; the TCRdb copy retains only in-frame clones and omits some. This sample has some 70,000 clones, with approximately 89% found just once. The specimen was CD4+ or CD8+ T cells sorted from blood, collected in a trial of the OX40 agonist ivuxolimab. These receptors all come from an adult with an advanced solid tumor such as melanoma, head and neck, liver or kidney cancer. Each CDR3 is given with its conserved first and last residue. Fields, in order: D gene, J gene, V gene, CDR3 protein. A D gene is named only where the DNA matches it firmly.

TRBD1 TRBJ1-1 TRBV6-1 CASRDRVMNTEAFF
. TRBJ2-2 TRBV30 CAWSVSNTGELFF
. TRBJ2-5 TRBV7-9 CASSANSGETQYF
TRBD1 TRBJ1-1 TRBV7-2 CASSPRTGNTEAFF
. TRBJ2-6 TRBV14 CASSQESDLYSPSGANVLTF
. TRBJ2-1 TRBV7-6 CASSLAEWNEQFF
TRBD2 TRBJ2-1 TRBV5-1 CASSTTSGAYNEQFF
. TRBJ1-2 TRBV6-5 CASSYSKTANYGYTF
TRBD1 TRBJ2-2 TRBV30 CAWSYFWDRVNRANTGELFF
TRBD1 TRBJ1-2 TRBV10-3 CAARDSTNYGYTF
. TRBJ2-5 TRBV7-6 CASSLATGTNQETQYF
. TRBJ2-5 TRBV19 CASSRGPQETQYF
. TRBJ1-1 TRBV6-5 CASSWTGKDTEAFF
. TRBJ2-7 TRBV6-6 CASSYGGKQYF
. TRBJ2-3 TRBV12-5 CASGLPGASQYF
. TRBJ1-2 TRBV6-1 CASSVGAGAGYGYTF
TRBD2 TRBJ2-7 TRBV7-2 CASSFTSGGSSYEQYF
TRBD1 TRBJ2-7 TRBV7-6 CASSQGTGGYEQYF
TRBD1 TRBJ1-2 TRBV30 CAWSLNRGPNYGYTF
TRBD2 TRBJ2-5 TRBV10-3 CAISATSGDLQETQYF
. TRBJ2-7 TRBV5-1 CASSYLTGFSYEQYF
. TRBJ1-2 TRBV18 CASSRLGYGYTF
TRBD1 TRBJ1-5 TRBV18 CASSPSTGGGFDQPQHF
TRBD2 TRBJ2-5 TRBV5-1 CASSLEGSGGAKTQYF
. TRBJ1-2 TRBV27 CASRLRGITSYGYTF
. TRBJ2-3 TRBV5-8 CASKRGGSTDTQYF
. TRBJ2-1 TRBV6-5 CASSYAAYNEQFF
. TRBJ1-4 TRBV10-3 CAISDTGMRSEKLFF
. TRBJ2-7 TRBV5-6 CASSLTYEQYF
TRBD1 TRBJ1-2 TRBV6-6 CASSRTGGETNYGYTF
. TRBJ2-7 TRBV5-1 CASSLDRAYEQYF
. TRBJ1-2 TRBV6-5 CASSPTEGNYGYTF
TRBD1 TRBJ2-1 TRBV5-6 CASSFWDRYNEQFF
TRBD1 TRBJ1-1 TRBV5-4 CASSQRQGGTEAFF
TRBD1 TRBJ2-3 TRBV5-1 CASSLGDRGSDTQYF
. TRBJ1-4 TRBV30 CAWSVKGGLAREKLFF
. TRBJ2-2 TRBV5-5 CASSSNRGELFF
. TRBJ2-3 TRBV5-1 CASSLAPLGTSTDTQYF
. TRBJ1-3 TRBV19 CASRITASSGNTIYF
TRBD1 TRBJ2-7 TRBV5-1 CASSPRTGGLVYEQYF
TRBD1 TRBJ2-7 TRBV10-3 CAVAGGNYEQYF
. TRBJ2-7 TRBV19 CASSARVRPYEQYF
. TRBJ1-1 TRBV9 CASSSGGVMNTEAFF
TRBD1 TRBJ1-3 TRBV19 CASRITDRVSGNTIYF
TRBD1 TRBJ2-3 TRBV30 CACTGGSTDTQYF
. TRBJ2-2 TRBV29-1 CSAHFSGELFF
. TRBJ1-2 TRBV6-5 CASSYEVGDGYTF
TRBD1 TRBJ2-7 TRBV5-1 CASSLQGAPYEQYF
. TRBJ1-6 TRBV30 CAWTRVHSPLHF
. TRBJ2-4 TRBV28 CASSSLGTDKNIQYF
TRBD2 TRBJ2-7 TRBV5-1 CASSREGGGVFYF
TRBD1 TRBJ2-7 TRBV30 CAWSGQGAGEQYF
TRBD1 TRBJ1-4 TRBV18 CASSQRGGNEKLFF
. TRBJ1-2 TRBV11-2 CASSLGPGIYGYTF
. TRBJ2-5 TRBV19 CASSIEGTRQETQYF
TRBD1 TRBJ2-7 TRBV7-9 CASSLAWDRNSYEQYF
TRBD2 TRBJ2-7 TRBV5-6 CASSLAPAGAGVSYEQYF
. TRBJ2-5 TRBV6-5 CASSYSRDEQETQYF
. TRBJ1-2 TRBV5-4 CASSSPQGRGYTF